Presented here are 16 T cell receptor beta chains from one specimen sequenced in a study of blood T cell repertoires in COVID-19. This table comes from immunoSEQ multiplex PCR, and its TCRdb copy is limited to in-frame clones, with some not included. The sample carries over 90,000 clones, about 90% recorded once. The specimen sequenced was peripheral blood. The receptors derive from a human donor in a cohort sampled during active COVID-19.

The chain links TRBV12-3 or TRBV12-4 to TRBJ2-3, with 7 positions matching TRBD2. V shed 3 bases and J 10 bases; nucleotides not matched to a gene: 4. The CDR3 is 12 residues long. This CDR3 is CASSLLAASQYF. Written as DNA, the CDR3 is TGTGCCAGCAGTTTGCTAGCGGCGTCGCAGTATTTT.

The chain is built from TRBV7-7 and TRBJ2-3; no clear D. Trimming left V 1 base short and J 1 base short, with 6 bases between. The CDR3 is 14 residues long. Per the germline V gene, CDR1 is SSHAT and CDR2 is FNYEAQ (reference sequence). The CDR3 protein is CASSLDYRTDTQYF. Written as DNA, the CDR3 is TGTGCCAGCAGCTTAGACTACCGCACAGATACGCAGTATTTT.

J is TRBJ1-2 and V is TRBV29-1, with no clear D. Trimming took off 6 bases at V and 8 bases at J, with 13 bases between the two ends. CDR1 is SQVTM and CDR2 is ANQGSEA in the germline V gene. The CDR3 has 11 residues. CDR3 residues: CSVPDPGGYTF. The CDR3, as DNA: TGCAGCGTCCCTGACCCGGGAGGCTACACCTTC.

This rearrangement joins TRBV4-1 to TRBJ2-1; TRBD2 agrees at 16 bases. Trimming removed 0 bases from V and 6 bases from J; junction bases left unmatched: 2. Germline CDR1 reads MGHRA; CDR2 reads YSYEKL. The CDR3 extends over 17 amino acids. DNA of the CDR3: TGCGCCAGCAGCCAAGAAGGGACTAGCGGGAGGGGCAATGAGCAGTTCTTC. Protein sequence: CASSQEGTSGRGNEQFF.

The gene calls are TRBV3-1 (or the pseudogene TRBV3-2) and TRBJ2-1, with 11 nucleotides matching TRBD2. CDR1 is LGHDT, CDR2 YNNKEL, per germline (reference sequence). V lost 4 bases, J lost 4 bases, and 6 bases stayed unmatched. This CDR3 spans 16 amino acids. The CDR3 loop reads CASSLYTSGGYNEQFF. DNA of the CDR3: TGTGCCAGCAGCCTATACACTAGCGGGGGTTACAATGAGCAGTTCTTC.

The gene calls are TRBV27 and TRBJ2-7, with D perhaps TRBD2 (5 bases). The germline V gene has CDR1 MNHEY and CDR2 SMNVEV (reference sequence). The CDR3 contains 14 residues. V lost 6 bases and J 6 bases, leaving 18 bases between the germline ends. The CDR3 loop reads CASSPNPVGSEQYF. In nucleotides, the CDR3 is TGTGCCAGCAGCCCCAACCCGGTAGGGAGCGAGCAGTACTTC.

V gene TRBV11-2 combines with J gene TRBJ1-1; 8 bases map to TRBD1. The CDR3 loop spans 15 amino acids. Unmatched junction bases numbered 6, after V lost 5 bases and J lost 1 base. Germline V gives CDR1 SGHAT, CDR2 FQNNGV. The CDR3 DNA reads as TGTGCCAGCAGCGCTCCCGGGACAGGGAACACTGAAGCTTTCTTT. It yields the protein CASSAPGTGNTEAFF.

The chain employs TRBV19 and TRBJ2-7; D possibly corresponds to TRBD1 (6 bases). Deletions cut 3 bases from V and 0 bases from J, with 9 bases between. CDR1 and CDR2 from the germline V gene are LNHDA and SQIVND (reference sequence). CDR3 length: 14 residues. Here the CDR3 DNA reads TGTGCCAGTAGTATGTACAGGGACTCCTACGAGCAGTACTTC. This encodes CASSMYRDSYEQYF. Full variable domain (missing parts from reference TRBV19 and TRBJ2-7): DGGITQSPKYLFRKEGQNVTLSCEQNLNHDAMYWYRQDPGQGLRLIYYSQIVNDFQKGDIAEGYSVSREKKESFPLTVTSAQKNPTAFYLCASSMYRDSYEQYFGPGTRLTVT.

This chain joins TRBV6-5 and TRBJ1-2, with 10 bases aligning to TRBD1. Germline-derived CDR1 and CDR2 are MNHEY and SVGAGI. CDR3 size: 16 residues. J was trimmed by 2 bases and V by 4 bases; bases with no gene match: 7. For the CDR3, the DNA is TGTGCCAGCAGTTCCCCGGAGACAGGGGGCAACTATGGCTACACCTTC. This translates into CASSSPETGGNYGYTF.

The chain employs TRBV6-4 and TRBJ2-3, with 10 bases fitting TRBD2. Germline values: CDR1 MRHNA, CDR2 SNTAGT. J lost 7 bases, V lost 3 bases, and 7 bases had no gene match. The CDR3 is 15 amino acids. DNA for the CDR3: TGTGCCAGCAGTGAACTAGCGGGAAGACAGAATACGCAGTATTTT. Residues: CASSELAGRQNTQYF.

This chain uses TRBV28 with TRBJ1-2; D is unclear. V was trimmed by 6 bases and J by 5 bases, leaving 16 bases between them. This CDR3 is built from 14 residues. Germline V gene sequence: CDR1 MDHEN, CDR2 SYDVKM. The CDR3 DNA reads TGTGCCAGCAGCCCGACGGCGAGGAGGTATGGCTACACCTTC. This sequence encodes CASSPTARRYGYTF.

The chain uses TRBV5-1 and TRBJ2-7; TRBD2 matches at 9 bases. The V gene's germline CDR1 is SGHRS and CDR2 YFSETQ. This CDR3 has 16 amino acids. Losses at the gene ends were 0 bases for V and 0 bases for J; bases not matched to a gene: 4. The CDR3 loop is CASSLAPSGNSYEQYF. Here the CDR3 DNA reads TGCGCCAGCAGCTTGGCCCCTAGCGGGAACTCCTACGAGCAGTACTTC.

This chain links TRBV6-5 with TRBJ2-7; no reliable D call. The CDR3 loop spans 13 amino acids. CDR1 is MNHEY, CDR2 SVGAGI, per germline. V was shortened by 6 bases and J by 2 bases, with 11 bases between the two germline ends. The CDR3 coding sequence is TGTGCCAGCAGCAGGTTCACAGCCTACGAGCAGTACTTC. Translation gives CASSRFTAYEQYF.

The chain recombines TRBV18 with TRBJ2-1; D uncertain. V was cut by 0 bases and J by 7 bases, with 13 bases left in between. The V gene's germline CDR1 is KGHSH and CDR2 LQKENI. The CDR3 covers 15 residues. The CDR3 sequence is CASSPPTFPLNEQFF. For the CDR3, the DNA is TGTGCCAGCTCACCACCAACTTTCCCGCTTAATGAGCAGTTCTTC.

The gene calls are TRBV9 and TRBJ1-3; D is possibly TRBD1 (5 bases). Trimming shortened V by 0 bases and J by 8 bases, and 15 bases separated the two germline ends. Looked up from germline, CDR1 is SGDLS and CDR2 is YYNGEE. The CDR3 is 15 amino acids. CDR3 nucleotide sequence: TGTGCCAGCAGCGTAGAGGGGCAGGCGGTGGACACCATATATTTT. It is translated as CASSVEGQAVDTIYF.

The chain is built from TRBV3-1 (or the pseudogene TRBV3-2) and TRBJ2-7; 7 bases fit TRBD1. Germline V gene lookup returns CDR1 LGHDT and CDR2 YNNKEL (reference sequence). This CDR3 spans 16 amino acids. The junction had 9 bases not matched to a gene; V was cut back by 0 bases and J by 4 bases. The CDR3 DNA is TGTGCCAGCAGCCAAGAAGTGGGGACAGAGAGGTACGAGCAGTACTTC. Translated, it gives CASSQEVGTERYEQYF.